Listed below are T cell receptor beta chains from one sample, sequenced in a study of blood T cell repertoires in COVID-19. Profiling relied on immunoSEQ multiplex PCR, and the TCRdb table lists in-frame clones only, not all of them. Here the sample spans 250,000 to 350,000 clones, around 92% being singletons. Sequenced sample: PBMCs or T cells enriched from blood (not recorded which). All receptors derive from a woman aged 45-59 years who had been exposed to COVID-19. The CDR3 runs from the conserved cysteine through the conserved F or W.

TRBJ1-2,TRBV7-2,CASSLVQGGNYGYTF
TRBJ2-2,TRBV30,CAWSGQGNGELFF
TRBJ1-3,TRBV5-1,CASSSSGLRNTIYF
TRBJ1-1,TRBV5-1,CASSGPARDTEAFF
TRBJ1-1,TRBV5-6,CASSRSSRGAYTEAFF
TRBJ2-7,TRBV3-1/TRBV3-2,CASSQGYTSSYEQYF
TRBJ1-6,TRBV18,CASSPPAQGFNSPLHF
TRBJ1-2,TRBV10-3,CAISEQEQGTYGYTF
TRBJ1-4,TRBV21-1,CASSRRTGQKEKLFF
TRBJ1-2,TRBV2,CASSGGSVNYGYTF
TRBJ2-7,TRBV10-3,CAISEGRSYEQYF
TRBJ2-7,TRBV11-1,CASSPTAYEQYF
TRBJ2-3,TRBV7-9,CASRPRDTSTDTQYF
TRBJ2-5,TRBV20-1,CSALDQETQYF
TRBJ1-1,TRBV18,CASSPLQQGVEAFF
TRBJ2-1,TRBV5-6,CASSSIGLADNNEQFF
TRBJ1-1,TRBV7-9,CASSPLSTEAFF
TRBJ1-1,TRBV19,CATSPSGWNTEAFF
TRBJ1-6,TRBV30,CAWRALVNSPLHF
TRBJ1-6,TRBV7-9,CALTGSGSPLHF
TRBJ1-2,TRBV6-5,CASSFGQGNPYGYTF
TRBJ2-2,TRBV9,CASSALRTVTGELFF
TRBJ2-1,TRBV5-1,CASSLEFGTGVYGEQFF
TRBJ2-3,TRBV3-1/TRBV3-2,CASSSYQLVGGSTDTQYF
TRBJ2-3,TRBV2,CASSRDRGSFHTQYF
TRBJ2-1,TRBV13,CASSEKTGKGLNEQFF
TRBJ1-3,TRBV2,CASSEGTGSGNTIYF
TRBJ2-7,TRBV2,CASSEDRGSSYEQYF
TRBJ2-1,TRBV7-2,CASRPSGGPYEQFF
TRBJ2-1,TRBV6-5,CASSSHNEQFF
TRBJ2-1,TRBV19,CASSTGTSSNEQFF
TRBJ1-5,TRBV28,CASILGFRGGQPQHF
TRBJ1-2,TRBV24-1,CATSDMGQSYGYTF
TRBJ2-1,TRBV11-2,CASSSRQGYSYNEQFF
TRBJ1-6,TRBV7-6,CASSLEGGLGNSPLHF
TRBJ1-5,TRBV27,CASSLFLAQPQHF
TRBJ2-1,TRBV11-2,CASSPPGVSYNEQFF
TRBJ1-1,TRBV28,CASSSSNTEAFF
TRBJ1-5,TRBV28,CASRTLGKGGGNQPQHF
TRBJ1-1,TRBV30,CAWRSGTPGGGAFF
TRBJ2-1,TRBV3-1/TRBV3-2,CASSQDYANEQFF